The next 22 T cell receptor beta chains were all read from a single sample in a study of T cell clonotyping in hematopoietic cell transplantation (dated by TCRdb to the early 2020s). Library preparation was by the immunoSEQ multiplex PCR assay. The source is immuneACCESS, and TCRdb retained only in-frame sequences with V and J called. Part of the clones is not carried over; for the studies checked, unresolved V genes explain less than half of this, and the remainder is unexplained. This sample lists nearly 70,000 clones; about 93% were detected once. The top ten hold roughly 1.5% of the sample. The sequenced sample was peripheral blood mononuclear cells. These receptor sequences come from a man aged 45 to 65 in good health. Some clones in this sample may be carry-over from other donors' samples.

The chain couples TRBV4-1 to TRBJ1-1, with TRBD1 identical over 7 bases. CDR3 length: 14 amino acids. The germline V gene encodes CDR1 MGHRA and CDR2 YSYEKL. The junction had 6 bases not matched to a gene; V was cut back by 4 bases and J by 4 bases. CDR3: CASSPGDRATEAFF. The CDR3 nucleotides read TGCGCCAGCAGCCCCGGGGACAGAGCCACTGAAGCTTTCTTT.

The V gene is TRBV7-2, the J gene TRBJ1-2; a possible D gene is TRBD1 (5 bases). CDR1 and CDR2 (germline): SGHTA, FQGNSA. Between the trimmed V and J ends, which lost 0 bases and 6 bases, there was a span of 11 bases. This CDR3 is built from 14 residues. The CDR3 nucleotides read TGTGCCAGCAGCTTAGCTGAAGGGGTGAATGGCTACACCTTC. It yields the protein CASSLAEGVNGYTF.

This rearrangement joins TRBV29-1 to TRBJ2-6; TRBD1 agrees at 9 bases. The CDR3 covers 15 residues. Germline values: CDR1 SQVTM, CDR2 ANQGSEA. Germline trimming cut 3 bases from V and 2 bases from J; bases unmatched to any gene: 2. This CDR3 reads CSVETGGTGANVLTF. The CDR3 DNA follows: TGCAGCGTTGAGACAGGGGGGACTGGGGCCAACGTCCTGACTTTC.

The chain employs TRBV14 and TRBJ2-2; 9 positions match TRBD1. V was pared by 4 bases and J by 7 bases, with 10 bases of the junction left unmatched. Germline-derived CDR1 and CDR2 are SGHDN and FVKESK. The CDR3 is 16 residues long. DNA for the CDR3: TGTGCCAGCAGCCTGCCCGGGACAGGGTTCGGCGGGGAGCTGTTTTTT. Its protein is CASSLPGTGFGGELFF.

The genes are TRBV5-4 and TRBJ2-2; no clear D. The CDR3 contains 15 residues. V was trimmed by 0 bases and J by 1 base, leaving 7 bases between them. Per germline, CDR1 SGHNT and CDR2 YYREEE (reference sequence). The DNA for the CDR3 is TGTGCCAGCAGCTTGGAGGCCCGGAACACCGGGGAGCTGTTTTTT. Protein sequence: CASSLEARNTGELFF. Full variable domain (remainder filled in from reference TRBV5-4 and TRBJ2-2): ETGVTQSPTHLIKTRGQQVTLRCSSQSGHNTVSWYQQALGQGPQFIFQYYREEENGRGNFPPRFSGLQFPNYSSELNVNALELDDSALYLCASSLEARNTGELFFGEGSRLTVL.

The chain links TRBV28 to TRBJ2-1; 9 bases match TRBD1. This CDR3 has 14 residues. CDR1 is MDHEN and CDR2 is SYDVKM in the germline V gene. V lost 7 bases to trimming and J lost 7 bases; unmatched junction nucleotides: 8. CDR3 DNA: TGTGCCAGCATCCCACAGGGGGCAGGGAATGAGCAGTTCTTC. It translates to CASIPQGAGNEQFF.

This sequence joins TRBV7-2 and TRBJ2-1, with D tentatively TRBD1 (5 bases). The CDR3 sequence is 15 residues long. Germline V gene data show CDR1 as SGHTA and CDR2 as FQGNSA. The V end lost 5 bases, the J end lost 5 bases, and 16 bases lay between the germline ends. The CDR3 is CASSPIRGSNNEQFF. CDR3 DNA: TGTGCCAGCAGCCCCATAAGGGGCTCAAACAATGAGCAGTTCTTC. The full variable domain, in which reference TRBV7-2 and TRBJ2-1 provide the parts outside the CDR3, is GAGVSQSPSNKVTEKGKDVELRCDPISGHTALYWYRQSLGQGLEFLIYFQGNSAPDKSGLPSDRFSAERTGGSVSTLTIQRTQQEDSAVYLCASSPIRGSNNEQFFGPGTRLTVL.

The chain is built from TRBV27 and TRBJ2-5, with 8 nucleotides matching TRBD1. V dropped 5 bases and J dropped 4; count of bases not matched to a gene: 15. Germline-derived CDR1 and CDR2 are MNHEY and SMNVEV (reference sequence). The CDR3 is made up of 17 amino acids. The CDR3 bases are TGTGCCAGCAGTCCCTCCCAGGGGGCAATGGGAGGAGAGACCCAGTACTTC. Translating it yields CASSPSQGAMGGETQYF.

The chain recombines TRBV19 with TRBJ2-5; tentatively, D is TRBD1 (6 bases). Trimming shortened V by 8 bases and J by 4 bases, and 11 bases separated the two germline ends. Germline CDR1 LNHDA, CDR2 SQIVND (reference sequence). The CDR3 runs 12 residues. The CDR3 spells CASGQYRETQYF. In DNA form, the CDR3 reads TGTGCCAGTGGACAGTACCGAGAGACCCAGTACTTC. Looking up the rest from reference TRBV19 and TRBJ2-5 gives the full variable domain: DGGITQSPKYLFRKEGQNVTLSCEQNLNHDAMYWYRQDPGQGLRLIYYSQIVNDFQKGDIAEGYSVSREKKESFPLTVTSAQKNPTAFYLCASGQYRETQYFGPGTRLLVL.

The chain joins TRBV7-9 to TRBJ2-7, with no clear D. The germline gives CDR1 SEHNR, CDR2 FQNEAQ (reference sequence). Between the trimmed V and J ends, which lost 1 base and 6 bases, there was a span of 7 bases. The CDR3 runs 12 residues. The DNA of the CDR3 is TGTGCCAGCAGCTTAGGTGCTCTCGAGCAGTACTTC. It is translated as CASSLGALEQYF.

As DNA, the CDR3 is TGTGCCAGCAGAGACAGTTCTTATGGCTACACCTTC. It is translated as CASRDSSYGYTF. This chain connects TRBV7-8 to TRBJ1-2; TRBD1 might be the D (5 bases). The CDR3 is 12 amino acids. Trimming took off 6 bases at V and 5 bases at J, with 10 bases between the two ends. Germline loops: CDR1 SGHVS, CDR2 FQNEAQ.

The chain combines TRBV27 with TRBJ2-7; 11 nucleotides agree with TRBD1. This CDR3 region has 17 residues. Trimming cost V 7 bases and J 3 bases; bases outside gene matches: 14. Per the germline V gene, CDR1 is MNHEY and CDR2 is SMNVEV (reference sequence). The CDR3 bases are TGTGCCAGCACCCAGGGACAGGGGGGCGCCGAGGTCTACGAGCAGTACTTC. It codes for CASTQGQGGAEVYEQYF.

The rearrangement uses TRBV25-1 and TRBJ2-7; D is perhaps TRBD2 (5 bases). Germline V gene data show CDR1 as MGHDK and CDR2 as SYGVNS. This CDR3 is 12 amino acids long. The ends were cut back, 0 bases at V and 9 bases at J, with 9 bases in the middle. The CDR3: CASSEYEGLQYF. CDR3 in DNA: TGTGCCAGCAGTGAATACGAGGGATTGCAGTACTTC.

The chain employs TRBV7-8 and TRBJ2-7; D is perhaps TRBD2 (6 bases). Deletions cut 5 bases from V and 6 bases from J, with 26 bases between. Germline V lookup: CDR1 SGHVS, CDR2 FQNEAQ. CDR3 length equals 17 residues. This CDR3 is CASSPGTLSGLSAEQYF. CDR3 DNA: TGTGCCAGCAGCCCAGGGACGTTATCGGGACTCTCTGCCGAGCAGTACTTC.

This clone has a single count. The J gene is TRBJ1-3, the V gene TRBV5-4; D is perhaps TRBD1 (6 bases). The CDR3 is 16 amino acids. The germline CDR1 and CDR2 sequences are SGHNT and YYREEE (reference sequence). The V and J ends lost 4 bases and 0 bases respectively, with 14 bases between them. CDR3 coding DNA: TGTGCCAGCAGCACCGGACAGTTGGGCTCTGGAAACACCATATATTTT. This translates into CASSTGQLGSGNTIYF.

J is TRBJ2-7 and V is TRBV25-1; 7 bases are shared with TRBD2. The V gene end was trimmed by 8 bases and the J gene end by 10 bases; junction bases not matched to a gene: 8. The CDR3 extends over 11 amino acids. Germline V gene lookup returns CDR1 MGHDK and CDR2 SYGVNS. The CDR3 nucleotides are TGTGCCAGCTTTCCCCGGGACTACCAGTACTTC. The encoded protein is CASFPRDYQYF.

This rearrangement joins TRBV5-1 to TRBJ2-3; 11 nucleotides agree with TRBD2. The CDR3 is 17 amino acids. The V gene's germline CDR1 is SGHRS and CDR2 YFSETQ. V was clipped by 1 base and J by 1 base; unmatched bases: 5. The CDR3 nucleotides are TGCGCCAGCAGCTTGCCTAGACTAGCGGGACGCACAGATACGCAGTATTTT. It specifies CASSLPRLAGRTDTQYF.

The rearrangement joins TRBV28 to TRBJ1-5, with D possibly being TRBD1 (5 bases). The CDR3 length is 16 residues. CDR1 is MDHEN, CDR2 SYDVKM, per germline. V was cut by 3 bases and J by 0 bases, with 12 bases left in between. The CDR3 region is CASSFSGPDSNQPQHF. In DNA, the CDR3 is TGTGCCAGCAGTTTCTCGGGACCGGATAGCAATCAGCCCCAGCATTTT.

The CDR3 DNA is TGTGCCAGCAGTTTAACGTGGACAGCTAATTCACCCCTCCACTTT. As protein: CASSLTWTANSPLHF. V is TRBV27 and J is TRBJ1-6; D might be TRBD1 (6 bases). The CDR3 has 15 residues. V lost 2 bases and J lost 6, with 11 bases in between. The germline V gene has CDR1 MNHEY and CDR2 SMNVEV (reference sequence).

The J gene is TRBJ1-2, the V gene TRBV2, with 10 bases identical to TRBD1. The junction had 5 bases not matched to a gene; V was cut back by 6 bases and J by 7 bases. Per germline, CDR1 SNHLY and CDR2 FYNNEI. CDR3 size: 13 residues. The CDR3 loop is CASSLTGGVGYTF. For the CDR3, the DNA is TGTGCCAGCAGCCTGACAGGGGGCGTTGGCTACACCTTC.

The chain is built from TRBV5-4 and TRBJ2-2; D remains unclear. V lost 2 bases and J lost 1, with 6 bases in between. The CDR3 has 14 amino acids. Germline CDR1 and CDR2: SGHNT and YYREEE (reference sequence). Here the CDR3 DNA reads TGTGCCAGCAGCTTCTGGCGGAACACCGGGGAGCTGTTTTTT. It yields the protein CASSFWRNTGELFF.

This clone appeared once. The rearrangement joins TRBV4-1 to TRBJ2-5; D remains ambiguous. This CDR3 has 14 amino acids. The ends were cut back, 0 bases at V and 7 bases at J, with 12 bases in the middle. Germline loops: CDR1 MGHRA, CDR2 YSYEKL. The CDR3 loop reads CASSQDTPPGTQYF. In nucleotides, the CDR3 is TGCGCCAGCAGCCAAGATACCCCTCCGGGGACCCAGTACTTC.